Only a few counts were recorded for the clone carrying this T cell receptor (beta chain). Antigen: not known. The sample carries other DNA sequences with the same CDR3. The sample comes from a study of beta chain features in type 1 diabetes. Study overall: There were some 100,000,000 sorted cells examined across all samples.

TCRB transcripts that were expressed got sequenced, as all of the isolated RNA had been reverse transcribed. Some clones are missing from TCRdb's copy, which holds only in-frame ones; the method was immunoSEQ multiplex PCR. The table shows about 700,000 clones, with 13% occurring only once. Study outcomes and limitations: Across all four CD4+ subsets, people with type 1 diabetes showed modestly shorter TCRB CDR3s. The study found fewer insertions and more deletions at VDJ junctions in type 1 diabetes patients. The study found that naive, central memory and Treg TCRB repertoires appeared more similar in patients than in healthy donors.

Germline lookup yields CDR1 MDHEN and CDR2 SYDVKM. The CDR3 runs to 14 residues. V was cut by 2 bases and J by 3 bases, with 10 bases left in between. The TCR comes from a man between 18 and 35 years old with type 1 diabetes. The sequenced sample consisted of naive CD4+ T cells from blood. The chain carries TRBV28 and TRBJ2-5; TRBD2 is a possible D gene (5 bases). The CDR3 spells CASSLGGREETQYF. In DNA, the CDR3 is TGTGCCAGCAGTTTAGGCGGGCGGGAAGAGACCCAGTACTTC.